This is a list of T cell receptor beta chains from one sample in a study of T cell changes during pregnancy in multiple sclerosis. The data were produced by immunoSEQ multiplex PCR, yet TCRdb's version contains in-frame clones alone and is incomplete. The sample has more than 50,000 clones, 90% to 95% seen once. Specimen: CD8+ T cells from peripheral blood mononuclear cells, collected after pregnancy. The receptors were sampled from a female donor with multiple sclerosis, enrolled in a pregnancy study. Both conserved end residues are part of each CDR3.

J gene: TRBJ2-7
V gene: TRBV10-3
CDR3 protein: CAISANSGDEQYF

J gene: TRBJ2-1
V gene: TRBV7-3
CDR3 protein: CASSPGLAGGDNEQFF

J gene: TRBJ2-7
V gene: TRBV5-1
CDR3 protein: CASSASGTEAYEQYF

J gene: TRBJ2-2
V gene: TRBV2
CDR3 protein: CARGQGNTGELFF

J gene: TRBJ1-1
V gene: TRBV19
CDR3 protein: CASSRIRDRATEAFF

J gene: TRBJ2-3
V gene: TRBV11-2
CDR3 protein: CASSLDAGSTDTQYF

J gene: TRBJ2-6
V gene: TRBV30
CDR3 protein: CAWSDPAGANVLTF

J gene: TRBJ2-7
V gene: TRBV5-1
CDR3 protein: CASRRTSGNEQYF

J gene: TRBJ2-3
V gene: TRBV27
CDR3 protein: CASSFRVTTDTQYF

J gene: TRBJ2-2
V gene: TRBV5-4
CDR3 protein: CASTWGETGELFF